The rows below give T cell receptor beta chains drawn from one sample of a study of vaccination effects on CD4 cells after COVID-19. For these TCRs, the target antigens are not known. Repertoires were generated with immunoSEQ multiplex PCR, while TCRdb's copy carries only in-frame clones and drops some. The sample records tens of thousands of clones, roughly 74% being singletons. The specimen comprised CD4+ T cells from PBMCs cultured with HCoV-NL63 spike peptides, sampled before COVID-19 vaccination. Receptor source: a human donor who received a COVID-19 vaccine. Both conserved end residues are part of each CDR3. A D gene is named only where the DNA matches it firmly. The size entry is marked missing in some rows and otherwise reads once, few, many or a size class.

TRBV6-2/TRBV6-3	TRBJ2-3	.	.	CASSYAMGARTDTQYF	TGTGCCAGCAGTTACGCGATGGGGGCCCGCACAGATACGCAGTATTTT
TRBV9	TRBJ2-1	.	.	CASSPPGLGLFF	TGTGCCAGCAGCCCCCCGGGGCTGGGATTGTTCTTC
TRBV18	TRBJ1-2	.	.	CASSPPGPTYGYTF	TGTGCCAGCTCACCCCCGGGTCCCACCTATGGCTACACCTTC
TRBV14	TRBJ2-5	.	.	CASSQDLVQETQYF	TGTGCCAGCAGCCAAGATCTGGTCCAAGAGACCCAGTACTTC
TRBV24-1	TRBJ1-6	.	few	CATSDRQVGSPLHF	TGTGCCACCAGTGATCGACAGGTGGGTTCACCCCTCCACTTT
TRBV11-2	TRBJ1-3	.	once	CASSLGVGGNTIYF	TGTGCCAGCAGCTTAGGGGTGGGAGGAAACACCATATATTTT
TRBV24-1	TRBJ2-3	.	.	CATSDRRYGRTQYF	TGTGCCACCAGTGATCGCCGATATGGACGTACGCAGTATTTT
TRBV5-1	TRBJ2-1	.	.	CASSFLNRGGDEQFF	TGCGCCAGCAGCTTCCTGAACCGAGGGGGAGATGAGCAGTTCTTC
TRBV11-1	TRBJ1-4	TRBD1	once	CASSPRTGVREKLFF	TGTGCCAGCAGCCCTCGGACAGGGGTGCGCGAAAAACTGTTTTTT
TRBV2	TRBJ2-1	TRBD2	.	CASSISRTAESGGQFF	TGTGCCAGCAGCATCTCCCGGACCGCGGAGTCGGGGGGGCAGTTCTTC
TRBV10-3	TRBJ1-4	.	.	CAAGREELLF	TGTGCCGCCGGGAGGGAGGAGCTGCTATTT
TRBV18	TRBJ2-4	TRBD1	.	CASSGLQPGQGQSAAKNIQYF	TGTGCCAGCTCAGGGTTACAGCCGGGACAGGGGCAATCGGCCGCCAAAAACATTCAGTACTTC
TRBV30	TRBJ2-3	.	.	CAWSTSTDTQYF	TGTGCCTGGAGTACCTCCACAGATACGCAGTATTTT
TRBV19	TRBJ2-2	TRBD2	medium-sized	CASSRDYYTGELFF	TGTGCCAGTAGTCGGGACTATTACACCGGGGAGCTGTTTTTT
TRBV30	TRBJ2-3	TRBD2	.	CAWSPRWRGEGDTQYF	TGTGCCTGGAGTCCCCGATGGCGGGGGGAGGGAGATACGCAGTATTTT
TRBV7-3	TRBJ2-2	.	.	CASSPLRAAGELFF	TGTGCCAGCAGCCCGCTGAGGGCGGCCGGGGAGCTGTTTTTT
TRBV18	TRBJ2-5	TRBD1	.	CASSLTRGQGARETQYF	TGTGCCAGCTCCCTGACGCGAGGGCAGGGGGCTCGTGAGACCCAGTACTTC
TRBV19	TRBJ1-1	.	.	CASSPSRRDGAEAFF	TGTGCCAGTAGTCCCTCCCGACGGGACGGTGCTGAAGCTTTCTTT
TRBV6-5	TRBJ1-1	.	.	CASSYRRGPNTEAFF	TGTGCCAGCAGTTACCGCCGGGGCCCGAACACTGAAGCTTTCTTT
TRBV27	TRBJ1-1	.	.	CASSLGSKNTEAFF	TGTGCCAGCAGTTTGGGCAGTAAGAACACTGAAGCTTTCTTT
TRBV7-3	TRBJ2-2	.	.	CASSFNWADTGELFF	TGTGCCAGCAGCTTTAATTGGGCAGATACCGGGGAGCTGTTTTTT
TRBV27	TRBJ1-6	.	.	CASTTGLSYNSPLHF	TGTGCCAGCACTACTGGACTCTCCTATAATTCACCCCTCCACTTT
TRBV5-1	TRBJ2-3	.	.	CASSFSGTSSTDTQYF	TGCGCCAGCAGCTTTTCCGGGACGTCAAGCACAGATACGCAGTATTTT
TRBV7-2	TRBJ1-3	.	.	CASSLKPLSGNTIYF	TGTGCCAGCAGCTTAAAACCCCTCTCTGGAAACACCATATATTTT
TRBV18	TRBJ1-6	.	.	CASSRQEHNSPLHF	TGTGCCAGCTCACGACAGGAGCATAATTCACCCCTCCACTTT
TRBV5-1	TRBJ2-4	TRBD1	.	CASSVLQGAAKNIQYF	TGCGCCAGCAGCGTCTTACAGGGGGCTGCCAAAAACATTCAGTACTTC
TRBV3-1/TRBV3-2	TRBJ2-3	TRBD2	.	CASSRLLAGGPGDTQYF	TGTGCCAGCAGCCGCCTACTAGCGGGGGGGCCGGGAGATACGCAGTATTTT